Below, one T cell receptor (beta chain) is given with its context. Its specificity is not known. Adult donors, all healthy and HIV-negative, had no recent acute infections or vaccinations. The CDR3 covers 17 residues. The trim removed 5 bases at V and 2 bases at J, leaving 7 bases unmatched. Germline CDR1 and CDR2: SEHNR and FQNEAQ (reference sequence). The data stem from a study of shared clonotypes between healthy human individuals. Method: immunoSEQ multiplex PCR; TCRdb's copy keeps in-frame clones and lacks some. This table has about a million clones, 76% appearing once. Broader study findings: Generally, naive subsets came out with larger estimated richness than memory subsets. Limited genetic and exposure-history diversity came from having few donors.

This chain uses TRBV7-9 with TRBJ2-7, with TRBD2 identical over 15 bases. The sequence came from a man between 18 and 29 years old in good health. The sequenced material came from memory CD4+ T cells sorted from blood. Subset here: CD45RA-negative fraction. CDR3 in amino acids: CASSPGLAGGWAYEQYF. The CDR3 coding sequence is TGTGCCAGCAGCCCGGGACTAGCGGGAGGTTGGGCCTACGAGCAGTACTTC.